This T cell receptor beta chain was identified during a study of OX40 agonist ivuxolimab in advanced cancers. The table came from immunoSEQ multiplex PCR; TCRdb's copy has only in-frame clones and leaves some out. The sample includes roughly 68,000 clones, around 83% of them seen just once. Germline CDR1 and CDR2: MNHNY and SVGAGI (reference sequence). Trimming stripped 0 bases from V and 4 bases from J, with 10 bases between. The CDR3 sequence is 15 residues long. The source was CD4+ or CD8+ T cells sorted from blood, collected in a trial of the OX40 agonist ivuxolimab. The chain carries TRBV6-6 and TRBJ2-1; tentatively, D is TRBD1 (5 bases). The sequence was obtained from an adult with an advanced solid tumor such as melanoma, head and neck, liver or kidney cancer. CDR3 nucleotide sequence: TGTGCCAGCAGTTACTCGGGGCGGTTATACAATGAGCAGTTCTTC. Translating it yields CASSYSGRLYNEQFF.